The 19 T cell receptor beta chains reported below all come from one sample, sequenced in a study of CD8 T cells in Susac syndrome. RNA amounts of roughly 0.45 to 1 ug underwent reverse transcription with random hexamers. TCRdb passed the immunoSEQ multiplex PCR reads through MiXCR, listing each CDR3 protein once. The sample has approximately 210,000 distinct CDR3 sequences, approximately 94% seen once. Input material: CD4+ T cells from PBMCs. These receptors were obtained from a human donor with Susac syndrome.

The rearrangement joins TRBV5-4 to TRBJ2-4; D not certain. Trimming stripped 3 bases from V and 2 bases from J, with 12 bases between. The germline gives CDR1 SGHNT, CDR2 YYREEE (reference sequence). This CDR3 is built from 15 residues. The CDR3, as DNA: TGTGCCAGCAGCTCGATGCAAGGAACCAAAAACATTCAGTACTTC. It codes for CASSSMQGTKNIQYF. Full variable domain (remainder filled in from reference TRBV5-4 and TRBJ2-4): ETGVTQSPTHLIKTRGQQVTLRCSSQSGHNTVSWYQQALGQGPQFIFQYYREEENGRGNFPPRFSGLQFPNYSSELNVNALELDDSALYLCASSSMQGTKNIQYFGAGTRLSVL.

The V and J genes are TRBV29-1 and TRBJ2-2; unclear D gene. The CDR3 runs to 11 residues. Trimming left V 3 bases short and J 4 bases short, with 3 bases between. Germline loops: CDR1 SQVTM, CDR2 ANQGSEA. DNA for the CDR3: TGCAGCGTTGATATCACCGGGGAGCTGTTTTTT. Translating it yields CSVDITGELFF.

The genes are TRBV6-5 and TRBJ2-7; D assignment may be TRBD1 or TRBD2 (5 bases each). Germline CDR1 and CDR2: MNHEY and SVGAGI. Trimming left V 2 bases short and J 2 bases short, with 13 bases between. This CDR3 comprises 15 residues. As DNA, the CDR3 is TGTGCCAGCAGTTACCGCCCACCGGGGCCCTACGAGCAGTACTTC. Protein: CASSYRPPGPYEQYF.

J is TRBJ2-6 and V is TRBV5-1; no clear D. Trimming removed 4 bases at V and 2 bases at J, with 7 bases between. Germline V gene lookup returns CDR1 SGHRS and CDR2 YFSETQ. The CDR3 length is 14 residues. CDR3 amino acids: CASSQGTGANVLTF. The CDR3 DNA follows: TGCGCCAGCAGCCAAGGGACTGGGGCCAACGTCCTGACTTTC.

V gene TRBV6-5 combines with J gene TRBJ2-6; D not resolved. Trimming left V 0 bases short and J 4 bases short, with 16 bases between. Germline V gives CDR1 MNHEY, CDR2 SVGAGI. The CDR3 spans 18 residues. The CDR3 loop reads CASSYSLLPRVGANVLTF. The CDR3 nucleotides are TGTGCCAGCAGTTACTCGTTGCTTCCTCGGGTCGGGGCCAACGTCCTGACTTTC.

This chain links TRBV3-1 with TRBJ1-1; perhaps TRBD1 as D (5 bases). Germline V CDR1 and CDR2: LGHDT, YNNKEL (reference sequence). V lost 3 bases and J 8 bases, leaving 13 bases between the germline ends. This CDR3 has 13 residues. The CDR3 coding sequence is TGTGCCAGCAGCCATCGGGGGGTTTCCGAAGCTTTCTTT. This sequence encodes CASSHRGVSEAFF.

This clonotype was counted once. This chain uses TRBV6-6 with TRBJ1-5; unclear D gene. Deletions cut 0 bases from V and 3 bases from J, with 9 bases between. The CDR3 sequence is 15 residues long. Germline-derived CDR1 and CDR2 are MNHNY and SVGAGI (reference sequence). For the CDR3, the DNA is TGTGCCAGCAGTTACTCGCAACGGATCAATCAGCCCCAGCATTTT. As protein: CASSYSQRINQPQHF.

The chain couples TRBV12-3 or TRBV12-4 to TRBJ2-6; D is unresolved. CDR3 length: 15 amino acids. With 6 bases removed from V and 0 bases from J, the gap between germline ends came to 9 bases. This chain's CDR3 is CASRSTASGANVLTF. CDR3 sequence (DNA): TGTGCCAGCAGGTCCACTGCCTCTGGGGCCAACGTCCTGACTTTC.

V and J are TRBV20-1 and TRBJ2-3; TRBD1 agrees at 11 bases. With 8 bases clipped from V and 4 bases from J, the junction kept 5 bases outside the gene matches. This CDR3 contains 13 residues. Germline loops: CDR1 DFQATT, CDR2 SNEGSKA (reference sequence). DNA of the CDR3: TGCAGTACACCGGGACAGGGGGCAGATACGCAGTATTTT. This sequence encodes CSTPGQGADTQYF.

This clonotype was detected only once. CDR3 region: CASSPVAPREAFF. The CDR3 DNA follows: TGTGCCAGCAGTCCTGTCGCACCTAGGGAAGCTTTCTTT. The chain couples TRBV28 to TRBJ1-1, with D hard to call. The CDR3 contains 13 residues. Trimming cost V 5 bases and J 8 bases, with 15 bases left between them. Germline-derived CDR1 and CDR2 are MDHEN and SYDVKM.

The chain has TRBV7-9 and TRBJ1-4; TRBD1 aligns across 8 bases. Trimming took 5 bases from V and 8 from J; bases not matched to a gene: 10. CDR1 is SEHNR and CDR2 is FQNEAQ in the germline V gene (reference sequence). This CDR3 contains 15 residues. In nucleotides, the CDR3 is TGTGCCAGCAGCCTCGGACAGGGCACGGTGGAAAAACTGTTTTTT. Translation gives CASSLGQGTVEKLFF.

The chain is built from TRBV5-1 and TRBJ2-1; TRBD2 matches 8 bases. V dropped 4 bases and J dropped 8; count of bases not matched to a gene: 5. CDR1 is SGHRS, CDR2 YFSETQ, per germline. CDR3 size: 13 residues. Written as DNA, the CDR3 is TGCGCCAGCAGCAAGACTAGCGAGGATGAGCAGTTCTTC. Amino acids: CASSKTSEDEQFF. Supplemented by reference TRBV5-1 and TRBJ2-1, the full variable domain reads KAGVTQTPRYLIKTRGQQVTLSCSPISGHRSVSWYQQTPGQGLQFLFEYFSETQRNKGNFPGRFSGRQFSNSRSEMNVSTLELGDSALYLCASSKTSEDEQFFGPGTRLTVL.

The chain carries TRBV12-3 or TRBV12-4 and TRBJ1-2, with D uncertain. The V and J ends lost 2 bases and 7 bases respectively, with 11 bases between them. CDR3 length: 13 residues. The CDR3 nucleotides are TGTGCCAGCAGTTTAAAGGGTTCGGGTGGCTACACCTTC. Amino acids: CASSLKGSGGYTF.

The chain recombines TRBV4-2 with TRBJ2-7; 7 positions match TRBD1. Looked up from germline, CDR1 is LGHNA and CDR2 is YNFKEQ. This CDR3 contains 18 residues. Trimming at V came to 4 bases and at J to 0 bases, leaving 15 bases not matched to a gene. The CDR3 DNA reads TGTGCCAGCAGCCGAACGACAGGGCCCAATACTTTCTCCTACGAGCAGTACTTC. Protein product: CASSRTTGPNTFSYEQYF.

The chain joins TRBV7-9 to TRBJ2-5; D might be TRBD2 (6 bases). The V gene lost 3 bases and the J gene lost 5 bases, with 13 bases spanning the gap. The CDR3 sequence is 14 residues long. Germline V CDR1 and CDR2: SEHNR, FQNEAQ (reference sequence). Here the CDR3 DNA reads TGTGCCAGCAGCTTCCCGGGGGATGGGGAGACCCAGTACTTC. It translates to CASSFPGDGETQYF.

This chain uses TRBV30 with TRBJ1-6; 8 bases line up with TRBD1. From germline, CDR1 is GTSNPN and CDR2 SVGIG (reference sequence). J gave up 8 bases and V 4 bases, and 4 bases lay outside the gene matches. This CDR3 contains 13 residues. CDR3 amino acids: CAWNPGGDSPLHF. The CDR3, as DNA: TGTGCCTGGAATCCAGGGGGCGATTCACCCCTCCACTTT.

The rearrangement uses TRBV7-8 and TRBJ1-1; maybe TRBD1 (5 bases). Germline CDR1 is SGHVS and CDR2 is FQNEAQ. V shed 5 bases and J shed 9 bases, with 16 bases lying between them. The CDR3 is 13 amino acids. In DNA form, the CDR3 reads TGTGCCAGCAGCCCCCCCGGCAGGGAAAAAGCTTTCTTT. The encoded protein is CASSPPGREKAFF.

The V and J genes are TRBV29-1 and TRBJ2-5; perhaps TRBD1 as D (6 bases). V lost 0 bases to trimming and J lost 5 bases, with 13 bases between them. Germline CDR1 SQVTM, CDR2 ANQGSEA. The CDR3 loop spans 14 amino acids. CDR3: CSVEEETGRETQYF. The CDR3 DNA reads as TGCAGCGTTGAAGAAGAAACAGGGCGGGAGACCCAGTACTTC.

The chain carries TRBV6-2 or TRBV6-3 and TRBJ1-2; 10 bases are shared with TRBD1. Trimming cost V 2 bases and J 4 bases; bases outside gene matches: 13. CDR1 and CDR2 (germline): MNHEY, SVGEGT. The CDR3 has 18 amino acids. Written as DNA, the CDR3 is TGTGCCAGCAGTTACCCGGATACCGGGACAGGGGACCCCTATGGCTACACCTTC. It translates to CASSYPDTGTGDPYGYTF.